Presented here are 20 T cell receptor beta chains from one specimen sequenced in a study of T cell responses to AZD1222 COVID-19 vaccine (dated by TCRdb to about 2021). The intended sense of this specimen's time point label: baseline before first vaccination. Explained via the paper, the treatment or condition label denotes: meningococcal conjugate vaccine given as trial control. Library preparation employed the immunoSEQ multiplex PCR assay. TCRdb carries this immuneACCESS record with in-frame sequences only. Its versions omit some clonotypes, under half of them owing to an unresolved V gene in the studies checked, with the rest unexplained. The sample table contains around 110,000 clones; only one count was recorded for 75% to 90% of them. Of the sample, roughly 4% is held by the ten largest clones. The specimen comprised peripheral blood, sampled on day 0 of MenACWY control vaccination. Source of these receptors: an adult in good health.

The J gene is TRBJ2-7, the V gene TRBV3-1 (or the pseudogene TRBV3-2); no definite D call. Trimming pared 0 bases from V and 6 bases from J, leaving 9 bases between. Germline V gene data show CDR1 as LGHDT and CDR2 as YNNKEL (reference sequence). The CDR3 is made up of 13 amino acids. CDR3 sequence (DNA): TGTGCCAGCAGCCAAGACTACTCGGGCGAGCAGTACTTC. This codes for CASSQDYSGEQYF.

This clone was counted a single time. The rearrangement joins TRBV7-2 to TRBJ1-2, with TRBD1 as a possible D gene (6 bases). The ends were cut back, 5 bases at V and 8 bases at J, with 12 bases in the middle. CDR1 is SGHTA, CDR2 FQGNSA, per germline. This CDR3 has 12 residues. CDR3 amino acids: CASSLQGGGYTF. CDR3 coding DNA: TGTGCCAGCAGCCTACAGGGTGGAGGCTACACCTTC.

This sequence joins TRBV11-2 and TRBJ1-2; unclear D gene. CDR1 is SGHAT, CDR2 FQNNGV, per germline. The CDR3 has 15 residues. Trimming shortened V by 3 bases and J by 0 bases, and 11 bases separated the two germline ends. CDR3 bases: TGTGCCAGCAGCTTGCAGGCCGGGGCTAACTATGGCTACACCTTC. Its translation: CASSLQAGANYGYTF.

This clone was counted between two and nine times. The rearrangement uses TRBV4-1 and TRBJ1-4; 9 nucleotides match TRBD1. The J segment lost 1 base and the V segment lost 1 base, leaving 10 bases of the junction unmatched. This CDR3 contains 19 residues. CDR1 MGHRA and CDR2 YSYEKL come from the germline V gene. The CDR3: CASSQGGTGWTKTNEKLFF. DNA for the CDR3: TGCGCCAGCAGCCAAGGGGGGACAGGGTGGACGAAAACTAATGAAAAACTGTTTTTT.

This clone was detected once. V is TRBV5-4 and J is TRBJ1-2; D gene unclear. V lost 6 bases to trimming and J lost 4 bases, with 10 bases between them. The CDR3 totals 12 residues. CDR1 and CDR2 from the germline V gene are SGHNT and YYREEE (reference sequence). The CDR3 reads CASTGSGYGYTF. CDR3 DNA: TGTGCCAGCACCGGTAGTGGCTATGGCTACACCTTC.

The V and J genes are TRBV28 and TRBJ2-7, with D maybe TRBD1 (7 bases). V was clipped by 9 bases and J by 1 base, with 16 bases between them. This CDR3 contains 14 residues. CDR1 is MDHEN and CDR2 is SYDVKM in the germline V gene. The CDR3 sequence: CASIGGGASYEQYF. CDR3 DNA sequence: TGTGCCAGTATTGGAGGGGGCGCGTCCTACGAGCAGTACTTC.

This clone was counted between two and nine times. The V gene is TRBV11-2, the J gene TRBJ2-1, with 9 bases matching TRBD1. The CDR3 length is 14 residues. The junction had 17 bases not matched to a gene; V was cut back by 8 bases and J by 15 bases. CDR1 is SGHAT, CDR2 FQNNGV, per germline. The CDR3 spells CASGENRDRDYPFF. CDR3 DNA sequence: TGTGCCAGCGGGGAAAACCGGGACAGGGATTATCCGTTCTTC.

The chain has TRBV3-1 (or the pseudogene TRBV3-2) and TRBJ2-3; D gene uncertain. Trimming left V 0 bases short and J 6 bases short, with 4 bases between. CDR1 and CDR2 (germline): LGHDT, YNNKEL (reference sequence). The CDR3 contains 12 residues. This chain's CDR3 is CASSQDQDTQYF. CDR3 sequence (DNA): TGTGCCAGCAGCCAAGATCAGGATACGCAGTATTTT.

The CDR3 here is CASREDESPAETQYF. CDR3 sequence (DNA): TGTGCCAGCAGAGAGGACGAGAGTCCCGCTGAGACCCAGTACTTC. The chain has TRBV2 and TRBJ2-5; D call uncertain. V was pared by 6 bases and J by 5 bases, with 19 bases between. This CDR3 has 15 amino acids. Germline V gives CDR1 SNHLY, CDR2 FYNNEI. The full variable domain, rest sourced from reference TRBV2 and TRBJ2-5, is EPEVTQTPSHQVTQMGQEVILRCVPISNHLYFYWYRQILGQKVEFLVSFYNNEISEKSEIFDDQFSVERPDGSNFTLKIRSTKLEDSAMYFCASREDESPAETQYFGPGTRLLVL.

This chain connects TRBV6-2 or TRBV6-3 to TRBJ1-1, with 10 bases identical to TRBD1. Trimming at V came to 5 bases and at J to 4 bases, leaving 10 bases not matched to a gene. The germline CDR1 and CDR2 sequences are MNHEY and SVGEGT. CDR3 length: 16 residues. CDR3 sequence: CASSARQGAQSTEAFF. CDR3 DNA sequence: TGTGCCAGCAGTGCTAGACAGGGGGCGCAGAGCACTGAAGCTTTCTTT.

This chain links TRBV4-2 with TRBJ2-7; D possibly matches TRBD1 or TRBD2 (5 bases each). CDR3 length: 17 residues. CDR1 and CDR2 from the germline V gene are LGHNA and YNFKEQ. Trimming removed 0 bases at V and 5 bases at J, with 20 bases between. The CDR3 DNA sequence: TGTGCCAGCAGCCAAGATTGGGGTTGGGGGAGCAGGAACGAGCAGTACTTC. Translating gives CASSQDWGWGSRNEQYF.

V and J are TRBV11-2 and TRBJ1-2; maybe TRBD1 (5 bases). Germline V gives CDR1 SGHAT, CDR2 FQNNGV. This CDR3 spans 16 amino acids. Trimming stripped 1 base from V and 0 bases from J, with 12 bases between. CDR3 loop: CASSLVIWGPNYGYTF. Here the CDR3 DNA reads TGTGCCAGCAGCTTAGTTATCTGGGGACCTAACTATGGCTACACCTTC.

V and J are TRBV5-6 and TRBJ2-5; D is ambiguous. The CDR3 has 12 residues. The V end lost 2 bases, the J end lost 5 bases, and 7 bases lay between the germline ends. Germline loops: CDR1 SGHDT, CDR2 YYEEEE. The CDR3 bases are TGTGCCAGCAGCTTTGTCTCGGAGACCCAGTACTTC. Its protein product is CASSFVSETQYF.

The chain couples TRBV4-3 to TRBJ1-6; a possible D gene is TRBD1 (6 bases). Germline-derived CDR1 and CDR2 are LGHNA and YSLEER. The V gene lost 4 bases and the J gene lost 8 bases, with 15 bases spanning the gap. This CDR3 is 15 amino acids long. In nucleotides, the CDR3 is TGCGCCAGCAGCCGAAACAGGGTCGCGGATTCACCCCTCCACTTT. Amino acids: CASSRNRVADSPLHF.

V gene TRBV4-3 combines with J gene TRBJ1-5; 7 bases map to TRBD1. J lost 0 bases, V lost 0 bases, and 8 bases had no gene match. CDR3 length equals 18 residues. Germline lookup yields CDR1 LGHNA and CDR2 YSLEER. CDR3 in DNA: TGCGCCAGCAGCCAAGAAACGGACAGGACTTATAGCAATCAGCCCCAGCATTTT. It yields the protein CASSQETDRTYSNQPQHF.

V gene TRBV28 combines with J gene TRBJ1-2; tentatively, D is TRBD1 (6 bases). The germline gives CDR1 MDHEN, CDR2 SYDVKM. The CDR3 has 15 residues. Trimming stripped 5 bases from V and 4 bases from J, with 17 bases between. CDR3 residues: CASSRPTGGTYGYTF. CDR3 DNA sequence: TGTGCCAGCAGTCGCCCGACAGGCGGAACCTATGGCTACACCTTC.

The V gene is TRBV9, the J gene TRBJ2-2; TRBD1 matches 8 bases. The length of the CDR3 is 15 residues. Germline V gene sequence: CDR1 SGDLS, CDR2 YYNGEE. The J segment lost 5 bases and the V segment lost 3 bases, leaving 6 bases of the junction unmatched. For the CDR3, the DNA is TGTGCCAGCAGCGGGCAAGGACAGGGAACCGGGGAGCTGTTTTTT. This translates into CASSGQGQGTGELFF.

The gene calls are TRBV10-1 and TRBJ1-3, with a possible D match to TRBD1 (5 bases). Trimming stripped 2 bases from V and 0 bases from J, with 14 bases between. Germline V gene sequence: CDR1 WNHNN, CDR2 SYGVQD (reference sequence). The CDR3 sequence is 17 residues long. The CDR3 protein is CASSEPPGESSGNTIYF. DNA for the CDR3: TGCGCCAGCAGTGAGCCCCCGGGGGAGAGCTCTGGAAACACCATATATTTT.

This chain joins TRBV18 and TRBJ1-1; D uncertain. Looked up from germline, CDR1 is KGHSH and CDR2 is LQKENI. CDR3 length: 16 amino acids. V lost 2 bases and J 6 bases, leaving 19 bases between the germline ends. CDR3 DNA: TGTGCCAGCTCACCAAGGGCTGAAGCCCACGAGGCTGAAGCTTTCTTT. Its protein is CASSPRAEAHEAEAFF.

The chain has TRBV24-1 and TRBJ2-3; D possibly corresponds to TRBD2 (5 bases). CDR1 is KGHDR and CDR2 is SFDVKD in the germline V gene. The V gene lost 9 bases and the J gene lost 0 bases, with 9 bases spanning the gap. The CDR3 runs to 13 residues. The chain's CDR3 is CATGGSSTDTQYF. The CDR3 DNA is TGTGCCACCGGAGGTTCAAGCACAGATACGCAGTATTTT.